The clone carrying this TCR beta chain appeared a few times. Its antigen is still unknown. This CDR3 spans 16 amino acids. CDR1 and CDR2 from the germline V gene are SGHNT and YYREEE (reference sequence). V dropped 0 bases and J dropped 5; count of bases not matched to a gene: 6. This specimen comes from a study of beta chain features in type 1 diabetes. Overall study findings and caveats: Moderate but significant shortening of TCRB CDR3s was recorded in all four CD4+ subsets from Type 1 diabetes patients.

Using CD45RO/CCR7/CD25/CD127/CD95/CD27, CD4+ naive, central memory, regulatory and stem cell-like memory cells were sorted. Since all of the isolated RNA was reverse transcribed, expressed TCRB transcripts were what got sequenced. The repertoire was sequenced with immunoSEQ multiplex PCR; TCRdb's copy has only in-frame clones and lacks some. The table lists a few hundred thousand clones, more than 9.5% of them singletons, with 0.015% in the top ten. The chain is built from TRBV5-4 and TRBJ2-1; TRBD2 matches 9 bases. The TCR comes from a woman in her 30s in good health. Sequencing input: naive CD4+ T cells from blood. This chain's CDR3 is CASSLGAGGGNNEQFF. The CDR3 DNA is TGTGCCAGCAGCTTGGGGGCGGGAGGGGGGAACAATGAGCAGTTCTTC.